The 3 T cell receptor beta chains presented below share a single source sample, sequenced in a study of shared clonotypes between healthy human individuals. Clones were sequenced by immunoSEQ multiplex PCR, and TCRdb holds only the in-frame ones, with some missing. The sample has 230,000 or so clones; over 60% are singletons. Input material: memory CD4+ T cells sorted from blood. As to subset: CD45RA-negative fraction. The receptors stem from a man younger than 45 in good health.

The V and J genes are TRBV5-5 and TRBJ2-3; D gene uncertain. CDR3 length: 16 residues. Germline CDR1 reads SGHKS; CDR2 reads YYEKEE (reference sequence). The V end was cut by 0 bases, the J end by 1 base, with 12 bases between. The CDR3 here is CASSLGVAAGTDTQYF. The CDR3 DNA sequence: TGTGCCAGCAGCTTGGGAGTAGCTGCGGGCACAGATACGCAGTATTTT.

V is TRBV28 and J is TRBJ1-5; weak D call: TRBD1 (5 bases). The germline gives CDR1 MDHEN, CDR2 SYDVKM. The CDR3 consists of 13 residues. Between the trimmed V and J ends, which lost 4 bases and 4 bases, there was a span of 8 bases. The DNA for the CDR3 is TGTGCCAGCAGTTCAGGGACTAATCAGCCCCAGCATTTT. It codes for CASSSGTNQPQHF. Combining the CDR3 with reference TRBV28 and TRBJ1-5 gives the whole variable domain DVKVTQSSRYLVKRTGEKVFLECVQDMDHENMFWYRQDPGLGLRLIYFSYDVKMKEKGDIPEGYSVSREKKERFSLILESASTNQTSMYLCASSSGTNQPQHFGDGTRLSIL.

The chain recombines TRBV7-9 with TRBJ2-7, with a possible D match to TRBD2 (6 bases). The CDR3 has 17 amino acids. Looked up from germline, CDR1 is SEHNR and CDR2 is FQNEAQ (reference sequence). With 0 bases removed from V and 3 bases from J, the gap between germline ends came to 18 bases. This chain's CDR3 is CASSLAQLALGDYEQYF. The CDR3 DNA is TGTGCCAGCAGCTTAGCCCAACTAGCCCTCGGGGACTACGAGCAGTACTTC.